These 23 T cell receptor beta chains share one sample of origin, sequenced in a study of post-analysis software for immune sequencing data. Study-level points and caveats: Relative to controls, patients had 5 or 6 TRBV segments at higher frequency, with TRBV5-6, TRBV5-1 and TRBV20-1 among these.

Carried by the TCR beta cDNA libraries were unique molecular identifiers. TCRdb independently ran MiXCR on the PCR reads; one entry per CDR3 protein. The table lists about 540,000 distinct CDR3 sequences, under 40% of them singletons. Antigens of these TCRs are unknown. Specimen: blood. These receptor sequences come from a girl aged 2-17 years with multiple sclerosis.

The chain couples TRBV5-1 to TRBJ2-3; 9 positions agree with TRBD2. Germline V gives CDR1 SGHRS, CDR2 YFSETQ. The CDR3 has 17 amino acids. Germline trimming cut 0 bases from V and 0 bases from J; bases unmatched to any gene: 5. The CDR3 loop is CASSLVLAGTSTDTQYF. CDR3 bases: TGCGCCAGCAGCTTGGTCCTAGCGGGGACTAGCACAGATACGCAGTATTTT.

For this clonotype: Possible read error: a much larger clone is one base away. The chain has TRBV6-5 and TRBJ2-1; a weak D match, TRBD1 (6 bases). The DNA end is more similar to TRBJ2-7, so the J call may be wrong. The CDR3 is made up of 16 amino acids. Germline CDR1 MNHEY, CDR2 SVGAGI. CDR3 residues: CASRRVQGSSYNEQYF. The DNA for the CDR3 is TGTGCCAGCAGGCGAGTACAGGGTAGCTCCTACAATGAGCAGTACTTC.

The chain has TRBV5-1 and TRBJ2-5, with a possible D match to TRBD2 (9 bases). Trimming shortened V by 4 bases and J by 11 bases, and 24 bases separated the two germline ends. In germline, CDR1 is SGHRS, CDR2 YFSETQ. This CDR3 is built from 15 residues. The DNA of the CDR3 is TGCGCCAGCAGCCTGAGCGGGGGGACAGGAAATGAGCAGTACTTC. This translates into CASSLSGGTGNEQYF.

This clonotype turned up a few times. The chain recombines TRBV3-1 with TRBJ2-7, with unresolved D. CDR3 length: 14 residues. V lost 3 bases and J lost 4, with 13 bases in between. Germline CDR1 LGHDT, CDR2 YNNKEL (reference sequence). CDR3 in amino acids: CASSQALTPYEQYF. The CDR3 DNA is TGTGCCAGCAGCCAGGCGCTAACCCCGTACGAGCAGTACTTC.

This clonotype appeared once. CDR3 bases: TGTGCCAGCAGACCCCCCCGGTGGGCCAACACTGAAGCTTTCTTT. Translated: CASRPPRWANTEAFF. The rearrangement uses TRBV6-1 and TRBJ1-1; D not resolved. CDR1 and CDR2 (germline): MNHNS, SASEGT. This CDR3 is 15 amino acids long. V lost 6 bases, J lost 2 bases, and 16 bases lay in between.

The rearrangement links TRBV6-5 to TRBJ2-1; D is unclear. The CDR3 extends over 14 amino acids. CDR1 and CDR2 (germline): MNHEY, SVGAGI. With 4 bases removed from V and 4 bases from J, the gap between germline ends came to 11 bases. CDR3 sequence reads: CASSFGYKYNEQFF. The CDR3 region has the DNA TGTGCCAGCAGTTTTGGCTACAAGTACAATGAGCAGTTCTTC.

The rearrangement uses TRBV11-2 and TRBJ2-7; D possibly uses TRBD1 or TRBD2 (5 bases each). The J call is uncertain, as TRBJ2-5 better fits the DNA end. The CDR3 spans 14 residues. Germline lookup yields CDR1 SGHAT and CDR2 FQNNGV. CDR3 in amino acids: CASRSPGRQETQYF. The CDR3 nucleotides read TGTGCCAGCAGATCCCCGGGACGACAGGAGACCCAGTACTTC.

CDR3 residues: CASSEWGQNQPQHF. CDR3 nucleotide sequence: TGTGCCAGCAGTGAATGGGGACAGAATCAGCCCCAGCATTTT. The V gene is TRBV25-1, the J gene TRBJ1-5, with TRBD1 identical over 7 bases. The CDR3 covers 14 residues. Per germline, CDR1 MGHDK and CDR2 SYGVNS. V lost 1 base and J lost 4; bases outside the gene matches: 1.

A few counts support this clonotype. The rearrangement joins TRBV5-6 to TRBJ1-5, with 8 bases aligning to TRBD1. V trimming: 3 bases; J trimming: 7 bases; junction bases outside the gene matches: 6. The CDR3 spans 14 residues. CDR1 and CDR2 from the germline V gene are SGHDT and YYEEEE. CDR3: CASSYLGQGQPQHF. The CDR3 nucleotides read TGTGCCAGCAGCTATTTAGGACAGGGACAGCCCCAGCATTTT. The full variable domain, rest sourced from reference TRBV5-6 and TRBJ1-5, is DAGVTQSPTHLIKTRGQQVTLRCSPKSGHDTVSWYQQALGQGPQFIFQYYEEEERQRGNFPDRFSGHQFPNYSSELNVNALLLGDSALYLCASSYLGQGQPQHFGDGTRLSIL.

This clonotype was seen only a few times. The CDR3 is CASLLGAENIQYF. DNA for the CDR3: TGTGCCAGCCTTTTGGGGGCTGAAAACATTCAGTACTTC. V gene TRBV12-3 or TRBV12-4 combines with J gene TRBJ2-4; a possible D gene is TRBD1 (6 bases). The length of the CDR3 is 13 residues. The ends were cut back, 8 bases at V and 5 bases at J, with 13 bases in the middle.

This clonotype was seen repeatedly, ten times or more. The V and J genes are TRBV2 and TRBJ2-4, with D tentatively TRBD1 or TRBD2 (5 bases each). Per the germline V gene, CDR1 is SNHLY and CDR2 is FYNNEI. Deletions cut 1 base from V and 8 bases from J, with 15 bases between. The CDR3 loop spans 15 amino acids. The chain's CDR3 is CASSEGGPPADIQYF. The DNA for the CDR3 is TGTGCCAGCAGTGAAGGGGGACCCCCGGCAGACATTCAGTACTTC. Full variable domain (missing parts from reference TRBV2 and TRBJ2-4): EPEVTQTPSHQVTQMGQEVILRCVPISNHLYFYWYRQILGQKVEFLVSFYNNEISEKSEIFDDQFSVERPDGSNFTLKIRSTKLEDSAMYFCASSEGGPPADIQYFGAGTRLSVL.

This clonotype was counted between two and nine times. The chain joins TRBV20-1 to TRBJ2-5; D may be TRBD2 (6 bases). This CDR3 is 14 amino acids long. The V end lost 3 bases, the J end lost 3 bases, and 14 bases lay between the germline ends. Germline CDR1 and CDR2: DFQATT and SNEGSKA (reference sequence). The CDR3, as DNA: TGCAGTGCTAGGCGGGACGTAGGGAAAGAGACCCAGTACTTC. It codes for CSARRDVGKETQYF.

The J gene is TRBJ2-5, the V gene TRBV21-1. TRBV21-1 is given as a pseudogene. The CDR3 has 12 residues. The DNA for the CDR3 is TGTGCCAGCAGCAAAGTTCGTAAGACCCAGTACTTC. Translated, it gives CASSKVRKTQYF.

The chain has TRBV6-2 or TRBV6-3 and TRBJ2-5; 7 bases are shared with TRBD2. Germline CDR1 reads MNHEY; CDR2 reads SVGEGT. The CDR3 sequence is 14 residues long. The J segment lost 4 bases and the V segment lost 8 bases, leaving 10 bases of the junction unmatched. CDR3 amino acids: CASGLGGGTETQYF. The CDR3 coding sequence is TGTGCCAGCGGATTGGGGGGGGGAACAGAGACCCAGTACTTC.

The rearrangement uses TRBV5-1 and TRBJ2-5; 8 bases align to TRBD2. Trimming took 6 bases from V and 4 from J; bases not matched to a gene: 14. The CDR3 spans 16 residues. Germline assignment: CDR1 SGHRS and CDR2 YFSETQ. Here the CDR3 reads CASIWRAGAEGETQYF. In nucleotides, the CDR3 is TGCGCCAGCATCTGGCGAGCGGGGGCAGAGGGAGAGACCCAGTACTTC.

CDR3 residues: CATSRVDMSEGPLHF. CDR3 coding DNA: TGTGCCACCAGCAGGGTAGACATGTCCGAAGGCCCCCTCCACTTT. The chain carries TRBV15 and TRBJ1-6; no reliable D call. V shed 3 bases and J shed 13 bases, with 19 bases lying between them. Germline V CDR1 and CDR2: LNHNV, YYDKDF (reference sequence). The CDR3 extends over 15 amino acids.

The chain couples TRBV4-2 to TRBJ2-3, with D perhaps matching TRBD1 (6 bases). Germline lookup yields CDR1 LGHNA and CDR2 YNFKEQ. Trimming left V 0 bases short and J 4 bases short, with 17 bases between. There are 17 residues in the CDR3. The CDR3 protein is CASSQDRARGNADTQYF. The CDR3, as DNA: TGTGCCAGCAGCCAAGATCGGGCCAGGGGTAACGCAGATACGCAGTATTTT.

In its sample, this clonotype was seen a few times. The chain has TRBV12-3 or TRBV12-4 and TRBJ1-1; 10 positions match TRBD1. This CDR3 is 14 amino acids long. The trim removed 5 bases at V and 3 bases at J, leaving 3 bases unmatched. As DNA, the CDR3 is TGTGCCAGCAGTACGGACAGGGGGGACACTGAAGCTTTCTTT. Amino acid sequence: CASSTDRGDTEAFF.

The table lists this clonotype with a few counts. The V call is TRBV6-5, the J call TRBJ2-6, with D perhaps TRBD2 (5 bases). Per the germline V gene, CDR1 is MNHEY and CDR2 is SVGAGI. This CDR3 comprises 16 residues. The V and J ends lost 4 bases and 7 bases respectively, with 17 bases between them. Written as DNA, the CDR3 is TGTGCCAGCAGTTCTCCTCTCGCCGGGGAAGCCAACGTCCTGACTTTC. Translation gives CASSSPLAGEANVLTF.

CDR3 sequence: CASSPGPDPYNEQFF. The CDR3 bases are TGTGCCAGCAGCCCGGGCCCGGACCCCTACAATGAGCAGTTCTTC. This sequence joins TRBV27 and TRBJ2-1; no clear D gene. This CDR3 contains 15 residues. Looked up from germline, CDR1 is MNHEY and CDR2 is SMNVEV (reference sequence). Trimming stripped 6 bases from V and 2 bases from J, with 14 bases between.

In its sample, this clonotype was seen a few times. The chain employs TRBV5-1 and TRBJ1-1; TRBD1 matches at 11 bases. This CDR3 comprises 18 residues. Germline loops: CDR1 SGHRS, CDR2 YFSETQ. Trimming took 3 bases from V and 6 from J; bases not matched to a gene: 16. This chain's CDR3 is CASSSELPGTGGWAEAFF. The CDR3 coding sequence is TGCGCCAGCAGCTCAGAACTTCCCGGGACAGGGGGATGGGCTGAAGCTTTCTTT.

The J gene is TRBJ1-6, the V gene TRBV20-1; 11 bases are shared with TRBD1. V lost 2 bases and J lost 9; bases outside the gene matches: 9. The CDR3 contains 16 residues. The germline V gene encodes CDR1 DFQATT and CDR2 SNEGSKA (reference sequence). CDR3 DNA: TGCAGTGCTAGAACCCCCGGGACAGGGGGTGCTTCACCCCTCCACTTT. Protein product: CSARTPGTGGASPLHF.

This clonotype has a handful of counts. This chain uses TRBV6-1 with TRBJ1-2; D is undetermined. The CDR3 is 12 amino acids. V was trimmed by 2 bases and J by 7 bases, leaving 8 bases between them. Looked up from germline, CDR1 is MNHNS and CDR2 is SASEGT. In DNA form, the CDR3 reads TGTGCCAGCAGTGAACGGACTGGTGGCTACACCTTC. This gives the protein CASSERTGGYTF.